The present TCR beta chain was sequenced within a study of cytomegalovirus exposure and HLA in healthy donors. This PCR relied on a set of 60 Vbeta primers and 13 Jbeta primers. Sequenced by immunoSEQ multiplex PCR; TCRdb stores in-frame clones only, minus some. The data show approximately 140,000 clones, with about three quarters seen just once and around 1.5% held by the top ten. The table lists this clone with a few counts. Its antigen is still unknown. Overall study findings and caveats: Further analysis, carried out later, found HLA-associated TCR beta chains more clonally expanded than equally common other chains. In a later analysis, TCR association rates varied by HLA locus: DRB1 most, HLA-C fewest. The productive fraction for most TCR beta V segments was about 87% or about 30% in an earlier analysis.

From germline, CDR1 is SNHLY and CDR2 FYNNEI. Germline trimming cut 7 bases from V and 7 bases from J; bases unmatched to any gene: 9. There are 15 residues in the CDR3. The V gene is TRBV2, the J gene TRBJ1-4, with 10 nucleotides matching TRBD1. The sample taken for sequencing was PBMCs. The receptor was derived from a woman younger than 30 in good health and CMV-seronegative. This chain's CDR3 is CASTTSGDRGEKLFF. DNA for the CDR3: TGTGCCAGCACTACCTCTGGGGACAGGGGTGAAAAACTGTTTTTT.